The source of this T cell receptor (beta chain) is a study of control samples from healthy donors and cancer patients. Profiled with immunoSEQ multiplex PCR; TCRdb holds only in-frame clones, not every one. The profile shows 120,000 or so clones, just over 90% of them singletons. CDR1 is SGHVS and CDR2 is FNYEAQ in the germline V gene. Trimming removed 2 bases at V and 6 bases at J, with 16 bases between. The CDR3 spans 16 residues. Specimen: PBMCs. This clonotype was sampled from a man in his forties or fifties with head and neck cancer. This chain links TRBV7-6 with TRBJ1-4, with D uncertain. The CDR3 nucleotides are TGTGCCAGCAGCTTAACGGCCAGGCCCCGAGATGAAAAACTGTTTTTT. Protein product: CASSLTARPRDEKLFF.